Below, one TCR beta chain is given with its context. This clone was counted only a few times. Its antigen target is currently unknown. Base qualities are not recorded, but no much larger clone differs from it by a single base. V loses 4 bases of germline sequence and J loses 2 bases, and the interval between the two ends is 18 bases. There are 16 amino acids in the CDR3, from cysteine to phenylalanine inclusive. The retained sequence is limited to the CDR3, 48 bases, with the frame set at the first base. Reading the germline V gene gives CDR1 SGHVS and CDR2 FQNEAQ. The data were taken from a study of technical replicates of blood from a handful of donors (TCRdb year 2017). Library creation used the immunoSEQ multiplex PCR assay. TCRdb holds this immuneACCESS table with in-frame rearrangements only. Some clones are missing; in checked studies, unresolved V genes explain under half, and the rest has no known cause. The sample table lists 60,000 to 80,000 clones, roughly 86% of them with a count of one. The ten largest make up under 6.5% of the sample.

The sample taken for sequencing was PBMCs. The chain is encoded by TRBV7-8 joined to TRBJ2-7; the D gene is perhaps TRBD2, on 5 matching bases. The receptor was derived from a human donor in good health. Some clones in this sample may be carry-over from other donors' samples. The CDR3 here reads CASSSRKGAITYEQYF. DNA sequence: TGTGCCAGCAGCTCCCGAAAGGGAGCGATCACCTACGAGCAGTACTTC. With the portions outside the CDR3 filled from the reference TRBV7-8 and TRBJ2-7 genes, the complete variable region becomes GAGVSQSPRYKVAKRGQDVALRCDPISGHVSLFWYQQALGQGPEFLTYFQNEAQLDKSGLPSDRFFAERPEGSVSTLKIQRTQQEDSAVYLCASSSRKGAITYEQYFGPGTRLTVT.